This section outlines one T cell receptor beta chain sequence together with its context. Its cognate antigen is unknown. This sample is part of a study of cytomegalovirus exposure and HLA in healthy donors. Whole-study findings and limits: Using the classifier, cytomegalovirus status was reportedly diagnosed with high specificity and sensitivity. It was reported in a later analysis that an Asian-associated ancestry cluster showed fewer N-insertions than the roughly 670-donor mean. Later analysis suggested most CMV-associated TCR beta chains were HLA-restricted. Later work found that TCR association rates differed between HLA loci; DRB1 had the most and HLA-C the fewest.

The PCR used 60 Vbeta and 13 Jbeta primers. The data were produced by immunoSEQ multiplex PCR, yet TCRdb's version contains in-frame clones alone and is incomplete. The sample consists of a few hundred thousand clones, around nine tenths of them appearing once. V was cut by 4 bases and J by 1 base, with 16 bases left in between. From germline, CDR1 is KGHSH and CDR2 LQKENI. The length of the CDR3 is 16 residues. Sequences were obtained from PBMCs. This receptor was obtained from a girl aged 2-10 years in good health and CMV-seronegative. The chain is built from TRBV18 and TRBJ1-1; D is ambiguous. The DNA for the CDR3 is TGTGCCAGCTCACTTGGTGTCGGGATCGGGAACACTGAAGCTTTCTTT. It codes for CASSLGVGIGNTEAFF.